A selection of T cell receptor beta chains follows, all from one sample in a study of CD8 T cells in Susac syndrome. TCRdb re-analysed the immunoSEQ multiplex PCR reads in MiXCR, keeping a single row per CDR3 protein. The sample shows roughly 130,000 distinct CDR3 sequences, roughly 94% of them seen only once. Input material: CD4+ T cells from PBMCs. Receptor source: a human donor with multiple sclerosis. Each CDR3 is given with its conserved first and last residue. The D gene is left open where the match is weak. The size of a clone is reported for some rows only, either as once, few or many, or as a class for expanded clones.

TGTGCCAGCAGTCGCGAGGGGTACGAGCAGTACTTC	CASSREGYEQYF	TRBJ2-7	NA	NA	TRBV7-9
TGTGCCAGCAGTTTCTCCGGGACAACAAAAGAGACCCAGTACTTC	CASSFSGTTKETQYF	TRBJ2-5	NA	NA	TRBV12-3/TRBV12-4
TGTGCCAGCAGAGTGGACAGGGGAGGTAATCAGCCCCAGCATTTT	CASRVDRGGNQPQHF	TRBJ1-5	TRBD1	NA	TRBV12-3/TRBV12-4
TGTGCCAGCAGTTCTACGAGGGCGGATCCTTCCTACAATGAGCAGTTCTTC	CASSSTRADPSYNEQFF	TRBJ2-1	NA	NA	TRBV11-2
TGCAGTGCTAGAGATCCTGGGGTCCCTCAAGCTTTCTTT	CSARDPGVPQAFF	TRBJ1-1	NA	NA	TRBV20-1
TGTGCCAGCAGCTTAAGTGTGGGGGCTGGCAATCAGCCCCAGCATTTT	CASSLSVGAGNQPQHF	TRBJ1-5	NA	NA	TRBV3-1
TGCGCCAGCAGCGGGGGGAGAGGCTCCGATACGCAGTATTTT	CASSGGRGSDTQYF	TRBJ2-3	NA	NA	TRBV5-1
TGCAGTGCTAGAGGGACAGGGACCGGGGAGCTGTTTTTT	CSARGTGTGELFF	TRBJ2-2	TRBD1	NA	TRBV20-1
TGCGCCAGCAGTCAATCGGGGACAGGGGAACGTAGACGTAGGGGCACTGAAGCTTTCTTT	CASSQSGTGERRRRGTEAFF	TRBJ1-1	TRBD1	once	TRBV23-1
TGCAGTGCTAGAGATTGGGGCAGAACCTACGAGCAGTACTTC	CSARDWGRTYEQYF	TRBJ2-7	NA	NA	TRBV20-1
TGCAGTGCTAGAGATACGGGACAGGGCGGTTCACCCCTCCACTTT	CSARDTGQGGSPLHF	TRBJ1-6	TRBD1	NA	TRBV20-1
TGTGCCAGCAGATCCGTCGGACAGGGGCCGTACGAGCAGTACTTC	CASRSVGQGPYEQYF	TRBJ2-7	TRBD1	NA	TRBV6-6
TGTGCCAGCAGTTACCGCTTTCGGACAGGCCATGAGCAGTTCTTC	CASSYRFRTGHEQFF	TRBJ2-1	TRBD1	NA	TRBV6-2/TRBV6-3
TGTGCCAGCAGCCAAGCCGGATACAATGAGCAGTTCTTC	CASSQAGYNEQFF	TRBJ2-1	NA	once	TRBV4-2
TGTGCCAGCTCACCCACAACTGAGTTGAGGGGCTACACCTTC	CASSPTTELRGYTF	TRBJ1-2	NA	NA	TRBV18
TGTGCCAGCAGCTTGGAATGGGATGAAGCTTTCTTT	CASSLEWDEAFF	TRBJ1-1	NA	once	TRBV5-4
TGTGCCAGCAGTGCACCGACACCCGGCGCCTCCTACAATGAGCAGTTCTTC	CASSAPTPGASYNEQFF	TRBJ2-1	NA	NA	TRBV6-1
TGTGCCAGCAGCTGGGGGTCGGCCCAGTACTTC	CASSWGSAQYF	TRBJ2-5	NA	NA	TRBV2
TGTGCCAGCAGTTACAGTAACGAGCAGTACTTC	CASSYSNEQYF	TRBJ2-7	NA	NA	TRBV6-6
TGTGCCAGCAGTTCGGACAGAGCCAAAAACATTCAGTACTTC	CASSSDRAKNIQYF	TRBJ2-4	NA	NA	TRBV2
TGTGCCAGCAGCCTCTTGGGTGGGGGGGTCCAAGAGACCCAGTACTTC	CASSLLGGGVQETQYF	TRBJ2-5	TRBD2	NA	TRBV7-2
TGTGCCAGCAGCCAACAGCGGGAGGGACGACAGTATTTT	CASSQQREGRQYF	TRBJ2-3	TRBD2	NA	TRBV14
TGCAGCGGCGGTAGGGGGGGGACTGAAGCTTTCTTT	CSGGRGGTEAFF	TRBJ1-1	NA	NA	TRBV29-1
TGCAGCGTTGATGCCCCTCTAGCCTCGTCAGATACGCAGTATTTT	CSVDAPLASSDTQYF	TRBJ2-3	NA	NA	TRBV29-1
TGTGCCTGGAGTGAAGGGCAGGGGGACATCTATGGCTACACCTTC	CAWSEGQGDIYGYTF	TRBJ1-2	TRBD1	NA	TRBV30
TGTGCCTGGAGTGTACCAGGGGCACTGGGAGAAAAACTGTTTTTT	CAWSVPGALGEKLFF	TRBJ1-4	NA	NA	TRBV30
TGTGCCAGCTCACCACCTTCCCGGGAGAACACTGAAGCTTTCTTT	CASSPPSRENTEAFF	TRBJ1-1	NA	NA	TRBV18